The rows below give T cell receptor beta chains drawn from one sample of a study of blood T cells in healthy people across ages. TCRdb reprocessed the 5' RACE reads with MiXCR, giving one entry per CDR3 protein. Of about 1.1 million distinct CDR3 sequences listed, around two fifths were seen once; the top ten hold around 14%. Sequencing was performed on blood. These receptors originate from a man aged 18 to 29 in good health. Both conserved end residues are part of each CDR3. The D gene is left open where the match is weak. For some rows the clone size is stated as once, few or many, or as a class when expanded; others skip it.

j_call	clone_size	d_call	v_call	cdr3_aa	cdr3_nt
TRBJ2-4	few	TRBD1	TRBV9	CASSVATQDRSLAKNIQYF	TGTGCCAGCAGCGTAGCTACCCAGGACAGGTCACTAGCCAAAAACATTCAGTACTTC
TRBJ2-5	-	-	TRBV30	CAWRRHEQYF	TGTGCCTGGAGGAGGCATGAGCAGTACTTC
TRBJ2-1	-	-	TRBV5-1	CASSLTTGSIHEQFF	TGCGCCAGCAGCTTAACGACAGGTTCCATCCATGAGCAGTTCTTC
TRBJ2-3	once	-	TRBV7-9	CASSRRTAGSTDTRYF	TGTGCCAGCAGCCGTCGAACGGCGGGGAGCACAGATACGCGGTATTTT
TRBJ1-2	many	-	TRBV7-2	CASSFTSTGYGYTF	TGTGCCAGCAGCTTCACCTCGACGGGGTATGGCTACACCTTC
TRBJ2-5	-	TRBD1	TRBV7-6	CASSLDPQGVPIQETQYF	TGTGCCAGCAGCTTAGACCCGCAGGGGGTTCCAATACAAGAGACCCAGTACTTC
TRBJ1-1	-	TRBD1	TRBV20-1	CSPGQANTEAFF	TGCAGTCCGGGACAGGCGAACACGGAAGCTTTCTTT
TRBJ2-3	-	TRBD2	TRBV20-1	CGAGGLAESTDTQYF	TGCGGTGCTGGTGGACTAGCGGAGAGCACAGATACGCAGTATTTT
TRBJ2-3	-	-	TRBV15	CATSMEASSTDTQYF	TGTGCCACCAGCATGGAAGCCTCTAGCACAGATACGCAGTATTTT
TRBJ2-4	-	-	TRBV4-1	CASSQVDLDKNIQYF	TGCGCCAGCAGCCAAGTAGATTTGGACAAAAACATTCAGTACTTC
TRBJ2-2	-	TRBD2	TRBV7-2	CACSLVRGGNTGELFF	TGTGCCTGCAGCTTAGTACGGGGGGGCAACACCGGGGAGCTGTTTTTT
TRBJ2-5	-	TRBD2	TRBV20-1	CSAREPPGGGKNEQYF	TGCAGTGCTAGAGAACCCCCGGGCGGGGGGAAGAATGAGCAGTACTTC
TRBJ2-1	-	TRBD1	TRBV7-2	CASSLRDRGNEQFF	TGTGCCAGCAGCTTACGGGACAGGGGAAATGAGCAGTTCTTC
TRBJ1-1	-	-	TRBV7-9	CASSLGWPENTEAFF	TGTGCCAGCAGCTTAGGCTGGCCGGAAAACACTGAAGCTTTCTTT
TRBJ2-4	-	TRBD1	TRBV6-2/TRBV6-3	CASSRGDRGENIQYF	TGTGCCAGCAGTCGAGGAGACAGGGGAGAAAACATTCAGTACTTC
TRBJ1-1	few	-	TRBV2	CASILEGRGNTEAFF	TGTGCCAGCATTCTTGAGGGTCGGGGAAACACTGAAGCTTTCTTT
TRBJ1-6	few	-	TRBV4-1	CASSHDGPTSPLHF	TGCGCCAGCAGCCACGATGGACCAACTTCACCCCTCCACTTT
TRBJ2-2	many	TRBD1	TRBV5-1	CASSLGQVNTGELFF	TGTGCCAGCAGTTTAGGACAGGTGAACACCGGGGAGCTGTTTTTT
TRBJ1-1	-	-	TRBV27	CASSLRPGTNTEAFF	TGTGCCAGCAGTTTACGCCCGGGGACGAACACTGAAGCTTTCTTT
TRBJ1-5	-	-	TRBV13	CASNQRTMSYQPQHF	TGTGCCAGCAACCAACGAACAATGTCTTATCAGCCCCAGCATTTT
TRBJ1-1	few	-	TRBV3-1	CASSRDTTEAFF	TGTGCCAGCAGCCGGGACACAACTGAAGCTTTCTTT
TRBJ2-1	few	-	TRBV5-1	CASSLDRLDNEQFF	TGCGCCAGCAGCTTGGACAGGTTGGATAATGAGCAGTTCTTC
TRBJ1-6	-	-	TRBV18	CASSRNGRANSPLHF	TGTGCCAGCTCACGTAACGGCCGCGCGAATTCACCCCTCCACTTT
TRBJ1-1	few	TRBD1	TRBV4-1	CASSHMEQGASTEAFF	TGCGCCAGCAGCCACATGGAACAGGGGGCATCCACTGAAGCTTTCTTT
TRBJ2-5	-	-	TRBV10-3	CAISESKLGAQTQYF	TGTGCCATCAGTGAGTCGAAACTGGGGGCACAGACCCAGTACTTC
TRBJ1-2	-	-	TRBV9	CAGSLTREGTMHGYTF	TGTGCCGGCAGCTTAACCCGAGAGGGGACTATGCATGGCTACACCTTC
TRBJ1-4	-	-	TRBV30	CAGNRRTNEKLFF	TGTGCCGGCAACAGGAGAACTAATGAAAAACTGTTTTTT
TRBJ2-3	once	-	TRBV2	CASSVGARPTDTQYF	TGTGCCAGCAGTGTGGGGGCCAGACCCACAGATACGCAGTATTTT
TRBJ1-2	-	-	TRBV29-1	CSAQTEVVSQDYGYTF	TGCAGCGCCCAGACTGAGGTCGTATCCCAAGACTATGGCTACACCTTC
TRBJ2-7	-	-	TRBV20-1	CSAKDYRTSTSYEQYF	TGCAGTGCTAAAGATTACAGAACCTCAACCTCCTACGAGCAGTACTTC
TRBJ1-5	once	-	TRBV20-1	CSARVGVGQPQHF	TGCAGTGCTAGAGTGGGAGTCGGTCAGCCCCAGCATTTT
TRBJ1-1	-	-	TRBV9	CASSEDRQNTEAFF	TGTGCCAGCAGTGAAGACAGGCAGAACACTGAAGCTTTCTTT
TRBJ2-1	-	TRBD1	TRBV7-2	CASSLAAGQGGYNEQFF	TGTGCCAGCAGCTTAGCTGCGGGACAGGGAGGCTACAATGAGCAGTTCTTC
TRBJ2-5	-	TRBD1	TRBV4-1	CASSPRQGDEGNEQYF	TGCGCCAGCAGCCCCAGACAGGGGGATGAGGGCAATGAGCAGTACTTC
TRBJ2-7	-	-	TRBV7-6	CASSLDLRQGKPYEQYF	TGTGCCAGCAGCTTAGACCTCAGGCAGGGTAAGCCCTACGAGCAGTACTTC
TRBJ1-1	-	-	TRBV28	CASSTTTEATSEAFF	TGTGCCAGCAGTACGACGACCGAGGCTACTTCTGAAGCTTTCTTT
TRBJ2-2	-	TRBD1	TRBV27	CASSLITGGFGGELFF	TGTGCCAGCAGTCTTATCACAGGGGGATTCGGCGGGGAGCTGTTTTTT
TRBJ2-5	many	-	TRBV29-1	CSVEVVSLRQETQYF	TGCAGCGTTGAAGTCGTGAGCCTCAGACAAGAGACCCAGTACTTC
TRBJ1-6	-	TRBD1	TRBV18	CASQRTGQGSSPLHF	TGTGCCAGCCAAAGGACGGGACAGGGGAGTTCACCCCTCCACTTT
TRBJ1-1	once	-	TRBV11-1	CASSFLQGAEAFF	TGTGCCAGCAGCTTTCTACAAGGCGCTGAAGCTTTCTTT
TRBJ2-3	few	TRBD2	TRBV7-3	CASSPGTILSTDTQYF	TGTGCCAGCAGCCCCGGGACTATCTTGAGCACAGATACGCAGTATTTT
TRBJ2-5	few	TRBD2	TRBV7-2	CASSPMTSGVQETQYF	TGTGCCAGCAGCCCCATGACTAGCGGGGTCCAAGAGACCCAGTACTTC
TRBJ1-6	once	-	TRBV10-3	CAISESVQPGDSPLHF	TGTGCCATCAGTGAGTCGGTACAGCCCGGGGATTCACCCCTCCACTTT
TRBJ2-7	-	-	TRBV18	CASSLTREVYEQYF	TGTGCCAGCTCCCTCACCCGGGAAGTCTACGAGCAGTACTTC
TRBJ2-4	-	-	TRBV29-1	CSGGPQGSNIQYF	TGCAGCGGTGGGCCCCAGGGATCAAACATTCAGTACTTC
TRBJ2-5	few	TRBD1	TRBV13	CASSLALRGFYNEQYF	TGTGCCAGCAGCTTAGCCCTCAGGGGGTTCTACAATGAGCAGTACTTC
TRBJ2-1	-	TRBD2	TRBV10-3	CAISQGRTSGIYNEQFF	TGTGCCATCAGCCAGGGCCGGACTAGCGGGATTTACAATGAGCAGTTCTTC
TRBJ2-3	-	-	TRBV7-2	CASSFRQSTDTQYF	TGTGCCAGCAGCTTCAGACAGAGCACAGATACGCAGTATTTT
TRBJ1-2	-	TRBD1	TRBV30	CAWRQGAYGYTF	TGTGCCTGGAGACAGGGGGCCTATGGCTACACCTTC
TRBJ2-5	-	TRBD1	TRBV6-6	CASLSGQLPNEQYF	TGTGCTAGCTTATCGGGACAGCTTCCCAATGAGCAGTACTTC
TRBJ1-4	-	-	TRBV6-6	CASSYSGLDEKLFF	TGTGCCAGCAGTTACTCCGGGTTGGATGAAAAACTGTTTTTT
TRBJ1-5	-	-	TRBV29-1	CSVGCPRDRSNQPQHF	TGCAGCGTTGGATGTCCCAGGGATCGGAGCAATCAGCCCCAGCATTTT